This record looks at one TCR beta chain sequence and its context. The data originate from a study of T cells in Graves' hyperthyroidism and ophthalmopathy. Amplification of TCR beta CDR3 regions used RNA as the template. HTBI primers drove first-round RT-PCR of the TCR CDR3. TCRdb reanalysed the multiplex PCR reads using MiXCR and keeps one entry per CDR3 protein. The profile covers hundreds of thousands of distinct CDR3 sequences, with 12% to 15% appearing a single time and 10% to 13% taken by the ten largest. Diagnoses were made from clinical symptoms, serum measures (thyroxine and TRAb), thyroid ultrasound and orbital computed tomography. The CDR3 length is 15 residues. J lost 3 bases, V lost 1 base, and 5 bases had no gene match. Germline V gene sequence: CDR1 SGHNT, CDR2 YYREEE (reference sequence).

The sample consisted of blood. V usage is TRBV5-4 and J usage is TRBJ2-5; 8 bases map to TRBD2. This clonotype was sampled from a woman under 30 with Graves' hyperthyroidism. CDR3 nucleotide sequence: TGTGCCAGCAGCTTGCGGCGGGAGGTCAAAGAGACCCAGTACTTC. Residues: CASSLRREVKETQYF.